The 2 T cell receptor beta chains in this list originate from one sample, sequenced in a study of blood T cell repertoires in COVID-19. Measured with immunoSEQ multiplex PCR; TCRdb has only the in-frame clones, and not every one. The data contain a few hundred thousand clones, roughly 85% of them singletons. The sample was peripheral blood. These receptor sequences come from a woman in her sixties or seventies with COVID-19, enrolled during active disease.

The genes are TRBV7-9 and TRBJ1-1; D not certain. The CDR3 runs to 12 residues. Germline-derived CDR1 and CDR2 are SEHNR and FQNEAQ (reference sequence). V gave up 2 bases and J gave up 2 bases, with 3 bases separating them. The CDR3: CASSLSNTEAFF. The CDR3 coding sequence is TGTGCCAGCAGCTTATCAAACACTGAAGCTTTCTTT.

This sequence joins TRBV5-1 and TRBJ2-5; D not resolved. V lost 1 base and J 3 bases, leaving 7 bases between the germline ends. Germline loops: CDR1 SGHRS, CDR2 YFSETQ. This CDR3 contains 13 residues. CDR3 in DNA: TGCGCCAGCAGCTTGTCGGGTGAAGAGACCCAGTACTTC. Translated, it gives CASSLSGEETQYF.